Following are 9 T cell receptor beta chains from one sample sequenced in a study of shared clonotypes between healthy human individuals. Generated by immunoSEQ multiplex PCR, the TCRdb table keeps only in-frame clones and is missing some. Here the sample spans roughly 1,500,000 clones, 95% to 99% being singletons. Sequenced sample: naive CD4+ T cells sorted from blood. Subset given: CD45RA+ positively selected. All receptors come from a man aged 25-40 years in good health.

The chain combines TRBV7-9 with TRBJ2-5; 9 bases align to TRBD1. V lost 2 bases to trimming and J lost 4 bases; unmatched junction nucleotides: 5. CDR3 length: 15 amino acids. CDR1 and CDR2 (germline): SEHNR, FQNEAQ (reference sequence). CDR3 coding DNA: TGTGCCAGCAGCTTAAACGACAGGGGGGGAGAGACCCAGTACTTC. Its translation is CASSLNDRGGETQYF. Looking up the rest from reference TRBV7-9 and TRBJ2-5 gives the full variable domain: DTGVSQNPRHKITKRGQNVTFRCDPISEHNRLYWYRQTLGQGPEFLTYFQNEAQLEKSRLLSDRFSAERPKGSFSTLEIQRTEQGDSAMYLCASSLNDRGGETQYFGPGTRLLVL.

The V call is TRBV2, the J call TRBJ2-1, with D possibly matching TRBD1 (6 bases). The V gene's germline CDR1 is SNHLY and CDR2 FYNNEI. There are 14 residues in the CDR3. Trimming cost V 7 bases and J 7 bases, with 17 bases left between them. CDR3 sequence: CASTERRGGNEQFF. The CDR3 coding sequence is TGTGCCAGCACCGAACGCAGGGGCGGAAATGAGCAGTTCTTC.

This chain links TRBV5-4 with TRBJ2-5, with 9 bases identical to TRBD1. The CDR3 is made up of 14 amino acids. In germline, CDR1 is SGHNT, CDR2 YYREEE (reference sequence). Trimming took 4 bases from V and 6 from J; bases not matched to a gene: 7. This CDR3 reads CASSATGGVQTQYF. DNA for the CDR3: TGTGCCAGCAGCGCCACAGGGGGCGTTCAGACCCAGTACTTC.

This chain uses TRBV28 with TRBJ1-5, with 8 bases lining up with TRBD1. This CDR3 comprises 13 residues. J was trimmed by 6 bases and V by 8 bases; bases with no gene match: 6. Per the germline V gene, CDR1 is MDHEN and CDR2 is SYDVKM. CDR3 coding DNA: TGTGCCAGCGTCTTACAGGGGGGTCAGCCCCAGCATTTT. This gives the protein CASVLQGGQPQHF.

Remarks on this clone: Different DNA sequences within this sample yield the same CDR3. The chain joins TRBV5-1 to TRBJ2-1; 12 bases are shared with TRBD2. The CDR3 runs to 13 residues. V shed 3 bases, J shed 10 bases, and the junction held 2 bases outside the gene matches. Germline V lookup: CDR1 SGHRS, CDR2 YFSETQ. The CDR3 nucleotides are TGCGCCAGCAGCTCGGGACTAGCGGGCGAGCAGTTCTTC. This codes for CASSSGLAGEQFF.

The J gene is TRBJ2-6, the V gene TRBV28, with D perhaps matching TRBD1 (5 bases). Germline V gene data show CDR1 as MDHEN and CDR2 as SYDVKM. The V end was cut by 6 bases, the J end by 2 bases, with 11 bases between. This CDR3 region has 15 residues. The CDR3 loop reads CASSYSRAGANVLTF. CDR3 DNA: TGTGCCAGCAGCTATTCCAGGGCTGGGGCCAACGTCCTGACTTTC.

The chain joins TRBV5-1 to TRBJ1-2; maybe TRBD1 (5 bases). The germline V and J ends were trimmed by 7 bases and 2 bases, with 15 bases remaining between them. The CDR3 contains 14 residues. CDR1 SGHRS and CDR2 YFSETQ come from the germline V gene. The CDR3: CASGIGHPNYGYTF. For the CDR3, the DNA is TGCGCCAGCGGGATTGGACACCCGAACTATGGCTACACCTTC. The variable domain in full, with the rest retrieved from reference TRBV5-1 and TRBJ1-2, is KAGVTQTPRYLIKTRGQQVTLSCSPISGHRSVSWYQQTPGQGLQFLFEYFSETQRNKGNFPGRFSGRQFSNSRSEMNVSTLELGDSALYLCASGIGHPNYGYTFGSGTRLTVV.

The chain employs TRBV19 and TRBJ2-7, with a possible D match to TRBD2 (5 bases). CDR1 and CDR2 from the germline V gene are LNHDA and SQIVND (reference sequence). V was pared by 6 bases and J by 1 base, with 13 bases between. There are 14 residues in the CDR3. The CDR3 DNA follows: TGTGCCAGTAGGGGTCGGGGTCAGTCCTACGAGCAGTACTTC. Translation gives CASRGRGQSYEQYF.

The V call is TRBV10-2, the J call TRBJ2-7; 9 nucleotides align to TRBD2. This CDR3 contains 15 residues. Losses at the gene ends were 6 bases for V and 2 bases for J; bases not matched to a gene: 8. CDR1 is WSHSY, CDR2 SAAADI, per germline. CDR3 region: CASRDQREAAYEQYF. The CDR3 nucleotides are TGCGCCAGCAGGGACCAGCGGGAGGCCGCCTACGAGCAGTACTTC.